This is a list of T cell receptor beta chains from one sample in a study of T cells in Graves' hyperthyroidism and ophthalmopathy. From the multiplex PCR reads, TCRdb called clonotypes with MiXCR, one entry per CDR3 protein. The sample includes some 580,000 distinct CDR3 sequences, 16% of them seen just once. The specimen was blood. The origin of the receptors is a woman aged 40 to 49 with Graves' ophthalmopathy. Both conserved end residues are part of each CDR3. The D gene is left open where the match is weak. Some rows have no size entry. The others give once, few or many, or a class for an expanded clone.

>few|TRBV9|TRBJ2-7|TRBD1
CASSVAGQGYEQYF
TGTGCCAGCAGCGTAGCGGGACAGGGCTACGAGCAGTACTTC
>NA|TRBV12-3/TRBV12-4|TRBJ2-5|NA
CAIAYSGGGQETQYF
TGTGCCATCGCGTACAGTGGTGGAGGGCAAGAGACCCAGTACTTC
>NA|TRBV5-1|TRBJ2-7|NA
CASSIALGAPYEQYF
TGCGCCAGCAGCATCGCCTTAGGGGCCCCCTACGAGCAGTACTTC
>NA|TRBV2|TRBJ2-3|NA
CATVGDDTDTQYF
TGTGCCACTGTGGGGGACGACACAGATACGCAGTATTTT
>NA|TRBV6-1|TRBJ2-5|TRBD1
CASRQPTGGYETQYF
TGTGCCAGCAGACAACCGACAGGGGGCTACGAGACCCAGTACTTC
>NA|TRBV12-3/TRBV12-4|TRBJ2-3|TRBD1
CASIRDRGADTQYF
TGTGCCAGCATCAGGGACAGGGGTGCAGATACGCAGTATTTT
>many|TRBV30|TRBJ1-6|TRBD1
CAWSPTDRDNSPLHF
TGTGCCTGGAGTCCAACGGACAGGGACAATTCACCCCTCCACTTT
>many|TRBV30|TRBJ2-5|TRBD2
CAWSGLAGGETQYF
TGTGCCTGGAGCGGACTAGCGGGGGGAGAGACCCAGTACTTC
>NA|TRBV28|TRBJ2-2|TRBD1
CASSLGDRVTGELFF
TGTGCCAGCAGTTTAGGGGACAGGGTGACCGGGGAGCTGTTTTTT
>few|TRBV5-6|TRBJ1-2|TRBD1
CASSLIRGFGYTF
TGTGCCAGCAGCTTAATCAGGGGGTTTGGCTACACCTTC
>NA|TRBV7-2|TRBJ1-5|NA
CASSLRDYFLNQPQHF
TGTGCCAGCAGCTTAAGGGACTATTTCCTCAATCAGCCCCAGCATTTT
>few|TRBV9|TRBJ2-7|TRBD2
CASSTGTRTYEQYF
TGTGCCAGCAGCACCGGGACTAGGACTTACGAGCAGTACTTC
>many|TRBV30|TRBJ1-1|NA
CAWKPGFGTEAFF
TGTGCCTGGAAACCAGGTTTTGGTACTGAAGCTTTCTTT
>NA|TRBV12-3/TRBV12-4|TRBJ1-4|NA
CASSFYRPTNEKLFF
TGTGCCAGCAGTTTCTACAGGCCAACTAATGAAAAACTGTTTTTT
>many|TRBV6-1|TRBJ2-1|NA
CASSEVIREQFF
TGTGCCAGCAGTGAAGTAATCCGTGAGCAGTTCTTC
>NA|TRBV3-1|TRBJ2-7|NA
CASSRGRGNYEQYF
TGTGCCAGCAGCCGAGGCCGGGGCAACTACGAGCAGTACTTC